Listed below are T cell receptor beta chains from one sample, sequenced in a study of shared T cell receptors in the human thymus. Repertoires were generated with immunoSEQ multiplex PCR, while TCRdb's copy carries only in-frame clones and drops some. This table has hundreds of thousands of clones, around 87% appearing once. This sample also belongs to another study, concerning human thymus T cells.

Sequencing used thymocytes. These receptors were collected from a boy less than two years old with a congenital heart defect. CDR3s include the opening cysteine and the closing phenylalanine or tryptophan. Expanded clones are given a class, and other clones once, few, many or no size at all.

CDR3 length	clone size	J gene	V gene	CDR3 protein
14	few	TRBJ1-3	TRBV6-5	CASSLSLSGNTIYF
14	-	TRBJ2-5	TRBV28	CASSVRTSSETQYF
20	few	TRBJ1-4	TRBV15	CATSRGPGGEYGRTNEKLFF
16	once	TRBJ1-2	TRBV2	CASRVTGGESLYGYTF
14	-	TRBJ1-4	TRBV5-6	CASSGRDRGPKLFF
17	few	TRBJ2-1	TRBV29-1	CSVVPRIPGLGINEQFF
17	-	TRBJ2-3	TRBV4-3	CASSQDRQGGDGDTQYF
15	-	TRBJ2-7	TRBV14	CASSHEPGPPYEQYF
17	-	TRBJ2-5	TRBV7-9	CASSLVGLLGGRETQYF
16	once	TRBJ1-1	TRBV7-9	CASSSGQGSMNTEAFF
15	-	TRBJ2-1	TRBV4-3	CASSPGLAGNNEQFF
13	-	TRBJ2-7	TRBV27	CASSFRGGYEQYF
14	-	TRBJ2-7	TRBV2	CASTGLAYPQEQYF
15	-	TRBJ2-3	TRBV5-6	CASSLDSGSTDTQYF
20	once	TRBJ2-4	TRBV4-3	CASSQDWGDRSTLAKNIQYF
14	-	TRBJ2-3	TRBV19	CASNTGGLTDTQYF
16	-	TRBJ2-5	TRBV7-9	CASSAAVLAAQETQYF
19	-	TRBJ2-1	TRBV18	CASSPSYGLAGRRNNEQFF
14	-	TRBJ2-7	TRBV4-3	CASSQDPGAYEQYF
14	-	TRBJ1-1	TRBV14	CASSVGQGYTEAFF
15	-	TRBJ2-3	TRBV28	CASSPQGLQGDTQYF
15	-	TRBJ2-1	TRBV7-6	CASSPVGGGRSEQFF
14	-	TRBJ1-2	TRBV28	CASSLVQGWYGYTF
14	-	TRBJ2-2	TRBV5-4	CASSPLAGAGELFF
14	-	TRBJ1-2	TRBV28	CASSYTGGARGYTF
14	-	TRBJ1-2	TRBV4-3	CASSQPTGNYGYTF
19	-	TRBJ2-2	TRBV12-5	CASGLPITTSGNNTGELFF
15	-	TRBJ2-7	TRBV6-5	CASRRLAPSSYEQYF
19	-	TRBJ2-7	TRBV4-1	CASSQVPWQGPRDFYEQYF
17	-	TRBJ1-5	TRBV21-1	CASSRAPGQENNQPQHF
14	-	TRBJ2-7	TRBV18	CASSPPHSSYEQYF
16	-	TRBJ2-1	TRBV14	CASSQGKAGVVNEQFF
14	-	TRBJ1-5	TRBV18	CASSPVLSNQPQHF
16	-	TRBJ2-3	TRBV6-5	CASSSNSPRGTDTQYF
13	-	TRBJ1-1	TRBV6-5	CASRQGRNTEAFF
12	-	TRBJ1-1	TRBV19	CASLSYRTEAFF
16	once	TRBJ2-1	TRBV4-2	CASSQKLHRAADEQFF
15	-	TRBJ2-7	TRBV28	CASSNSGRGTYEQYF
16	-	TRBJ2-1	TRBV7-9	CASSSQMRTSDNEQFF
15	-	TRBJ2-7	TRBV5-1	CASSPKTGWAYEQYF
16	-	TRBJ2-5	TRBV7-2	CASSSHPQGWAETQYF
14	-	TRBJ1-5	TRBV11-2	CASSPGIANQPQHF
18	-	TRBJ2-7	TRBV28	CASRQGTTLREGAYEQYF
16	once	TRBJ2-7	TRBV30	CAWSVLGEGARYEQYF
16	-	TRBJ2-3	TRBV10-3	CAISDPEADSTDTQYF
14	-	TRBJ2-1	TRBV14	CASQGGRNINEQFF
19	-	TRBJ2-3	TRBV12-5	CASGLGPGTGSFLTDTQYF
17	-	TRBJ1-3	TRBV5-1	CASSLGGGRRSGNTIYF
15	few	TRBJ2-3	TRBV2	CASSEGPGSTDTQYF
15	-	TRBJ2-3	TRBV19	CASSIGQPRTDTQYF
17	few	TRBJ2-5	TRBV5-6	CASSFFRRQGGVETQYF
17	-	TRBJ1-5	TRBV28	CASQPGGGVQSNQPQHF
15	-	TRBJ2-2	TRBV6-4	CASSDFFRGPGELFF
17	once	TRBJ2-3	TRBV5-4	CASSLPSGGAWTDTQYF
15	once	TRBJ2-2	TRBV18	CASSPVHRNTGELFF
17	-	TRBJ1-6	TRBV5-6	CASSLNRGTGPNSPLHF
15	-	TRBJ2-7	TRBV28	CASSPREEGAEEQYF
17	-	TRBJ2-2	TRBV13	CASSLAPHRGSSGELFF
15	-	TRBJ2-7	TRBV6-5	CASSYCGQGCNEQYF